This T cell receptor beta chain appears in the sequencing data of a study of cytomegalovirus exposure and HLA in healthy donors. Study background: Just over 80% of a few hundred genotyped donors fell in the Caucasian-associated ancestry cluster. The study, taken as a whole, reports: Among TCR sequences, most were rare, though some public TCRs appeared in many donors. Solely CMV serostatus was available to characterize immune exposure.

Looked up from germline, CDR1 is SGHNT and CDR2 is YYREEE (reference sequence). CDR3 length: 17 amino acids. V dropped 0 bases and J dropped 0 bases, with 13 bases sitting between them. Notes on this clone: Its antigen is unknown.

Primers for the PCR totalled 60 Vbeta and 13 Jbeta. Produced via immunoSEQ multiplex PCR; TCRdb's table is partial and in-frame only. The table lists about 190,000 clones, under 85% of them singletons, with roughly 1.5% in the top ten. The clonotype comes from a woman between 18 and 30 years old in good health and CMV-seronegative. Sequencing was performed on PBMCs. The chain carries TRBV5-4 and TRBJ2-1; the D gene is possibly TRBD2 (7 bases). The CDR3 is CASSLVGGGHSYNEQFF. CDR3 bases: TGTGCCAGCAGCTTGGTGGGGGGGGGCCACTCCTACAATGAGCAGTTCTTC.